This T cell receptor beta chain was profiled in a study of blood T cell repertoires in COVID-19. Profiled with immunoSEQ multiplex PCR; TCRdb holds only in-frame clones, not every one. The data contain about 250,000 clones, around 88% of them singletons. The V gene's germline CDR1 is MDHEN and CDR2 SYDVKM. Trimming shortened V by 4 bases and J by 3 bases, and 3 bases separated the two germline ends. The CDR3 contains 11 residues. The specimen was peripheral blood. This chain connects TRBV28 to TRBJ2-5, with no clear D. The sequence was obtained from a woman under 40 with COVID-19, enrolled during active disease. This chain's CDR3 is CASSSEETQYF. CDR3 sequence (DNA): TGTGCCAGCAGTTCAGAAGAGACCCAGTACTTC.